One and the same sample provided the 15 T cell receptor beta chains below, sequenced in a study of cytomegalovirus exposure and HLA in healthy donors. The table came from immunoSEQ multiplex PCR; TCRdb's copy has only in-frame clones and leaves some out. This sample carries about 98,000 clones, approximately 84% of them seen once, and the ten largest clones take around 6.3%. Sequencing input: PBMCs. These receptors all come from a man aged 18 to 29 in good health and CMV-seropositive.

V gene TRBV7-6 combines with J gene TRBJ1-5, with 8 positions matching TRBD1. Trimming cost V 3 bases and J 5 bases; bases outside gene matches: 3. The CDR3 runs 14 residues. Germline assignment: CDR1 SGHVS and CDR2 FNYEAQ. CDR3 loop: CASSFGQGHQPQHF. CDR3 bases: TGTGCCAGCAGCTTCGGACAGGGCCATCAGCCCCAGCATTTT.

The gene calls are TRBV7-9 and TRBJ2-7; D might be TRBD2 (5 bases). The germline V and J ends were trimmed by 4 bases and 3 bases, with 19 bases remaining between them. The germline gives CDR1 SEHNR, CDR2 FQNEAQ (reference sequence). CDR3 length equals 16 residues. CDR3 nucleotides: TGTGCCAGCAGCTATTATATTCGTCCGACTAACTACGAGCAGTACTTC. It specifies CASSYYIRPTNYEQYF. The complete variable domain, with remaining parts taken from reference TRBV7-9 and TRBJ2-7, reads DTGVSQNPRHKITKRGQNVTFRCDPISEHNRLYWYRQTLGQGPEFLTYFQNEAQLEKSRLLSDRFSAERPKGSFSTLEIQRTEQGDSAMYLCASSYYIRPTNYEQYFGPGTRLTVT.

The V gene is TRBV7-2, the J gene TRBJ2-2; possible D gene TRBD1, 7 bases. V was cut by 2 bases and J by 9 bases, with 16 bases left in between. The CDR3 sequence is 15 residues long. CDR1 is SGHTA, CDR2 FQGNSA, per germline. In nucleotides, the CDR3 is TGTGCCAGCAGCTTAATGGGCAGGGGGGTCCGGGAGCTGTTTTTT. As protein: CASSLMGRGVRELFF. Drawing the rest from reference TRBV7-2 and TRBJ2-2, the complete variable domain is GAGVSQSPSNKVTEKGKDVELRCDPISGHTALYWYRQSLGQGLEFLIYFQGNSAPDKSGLPSDRFSAERTGGSVSTLTIQRTQQEDSAVYLCASSLMGRGVRELFFGEGSRLTVL.

The chain links TRBV7-2 to TRBJ2-3; tentative D call: TRBD2 (7 bases). CDR3 length: 16 residues. Trimming stripped 5 bases from V and 3 bases from J, with 18 bases between. Germline V lookup: CDR1 SGHTA, CDR2 FQGNSA. The CDR3 region has the DNA TGTGCCAGCAGCCCCGGACTAGGAAGGGGGACAGATACGCAGTATTTT. Translated: CASSPGLGRGTDTQYF.

The chain links TRBV12-5 to TRBJ1-1; D unresolved. CDR1 and CDR2 (germline): LGHNT, FRNRAP. Trimming pared 3 bases from V and 0 bases from J, leaving 5 bases between. The CDR3 loop spans 13 amino acids. The CDR3, as DNA: TGTGCTAGTGGTTTATCAGTGAACACTGAAGCTTTCTTT. Protein sequence: CASGLSVNTEAFF.

The CDR3 is CASSLGPGEHYEQYF. The CDR3 nucleotides are TGTGCCAGCAGCTTGGGTCCGGGGGAGCACTACGAGCAGTACTTC. The chain links TRBV5-4 to TRBJ2-7, with D possibly being TRBD2 (6 bases). Germline values: CDR1 SGHNT, CDR2 YYREEE (reference sequence). This CDR3 is built from 15 residues. The V gene lost 0 bases and the J gene lost 3 bases, with 13 bases spanning the gap.

The chain uses TRBV10-2 and TRBJ1-2; D is unresolved. This CDR3 region has 14 residues. Trimming cost V 6 bases and J 7 bases, with 18 bases left between them. Germline loops: CDR1 WSHSY, CDR2 SAAADI. CDR3 sequence (DNA): TGCGCCAGCAGCCCCCGGAGGGAGGGTAGTGGCTACACCTTC. It encodes CASSPRREGSGYTF.

V usage is TRBV9 and J usage is TRBJ2-7; D might be TRBD2 (5 bases). CDR1 and CDR2 from the germline V gene are SGDLS and YYNGEE. Trimming shortened V by 7 bases and J by 3 bases, and 17 bases separated the two germline ends. This CDR3 contains 14 residues. CDR3 sequence reads: CASSLLDLGYEQYF. The CDR3 coding sequence is TGTGCCAGCTCCTTACTAGATCTGGGCTACGAGCAGTACTTC.

This clone was picked up one time. Other nucleotide sequences in the sample specify the same CDR3. The chain links TRBV6-5 to TRBJ2-1; D perhaps matches TRBD2 (5 bases). Per germline, CDR1 MNHEY and CDR2 SVGAGI. Trimming removed 0 bases from V and 0 bases from J, with 6 bases in between. The CDR3 loop spans 15 amino acids. The CDR3 DNA reads TGTGCCAGCAGTTACTCAGGGAGCTCCTACAATGAGCAGTTCTTC. It translates to CASSYSGSSYNEQFF.

This chain joins TRBV7-2 and TRBJ2-3; D call uncertain. The CDR3 spans 14 residues. In germline, CDR1 is SGHTA, CDR2 FQGNSA. The ends were cut back, 2 bases at V and 6 bases at J, with 12 bases in the middle. In nucleotides, the CDR3 is TGTGCCAGCAGCTTAAGGCAAAGCGTGGATACGCAGTATTTT. Translated, it gives CASSLRQSVDTQYF.

V usage is TRBV6-1 and J usage is TRBJ2-7; no definite D call. V lost 4 bases, J lost 4 bases, and 2 bases lay in between. The CDR3 runs 10 residues. Germline V gene sequence: CDR1 MNHNS, CDR2 SASEGT. CDR3 amino acids: CASSAYEQYF. CDR3 in DNA: TGTGCCAGCAGTGCGTACGAGCAGTACTTC.

This chain connects TRBV7-9 to TRBJ2-7; 8 bases align to TRBD2. V gave up 5 bases and J gave up 3 bases; unmatched junction bases: 3. Germline CDR1 and CDR2: SEHNR and FQNEAQ (reference sequence). The CDR3 contains 13 residues. CDR3 sequence reads: CASSQSGSYEQYF. The CDR3 region has the DNA TGTGCCAGCAGCCAAAGCGGGAGCTACGAGCAGTACTTC.

The chain carries TRBV12-5 and TRBJ2-7, with unresolved D. Looked up from germline, CDR1 is LGHNT and CDR2 is FRNRAP. V was shortened by 3 bases and J by 3 bases, with 15 bases between the two germline ends. CDR3 size: 15 residues. In DNA form, the CDR3 reads TGTGCTAGTGGTTTTCATGGGCAGCCCTACTACGAGCAGTACTTC. Residues: CASGFHGQPYYEQYF.

This chain connects TRBV19 to TRBJ1-4, with D perhaps matching TRBD1 (6 bases). V was shortened by 5 bases and J by 5 bases, with 21 bases between the two germline ends. The CDR3 totals 17 residues. Germline values: CDR1 LNHDA, CDR2 SQIVND (reference sequence). CDR3 coding DNA: TGTGCCAGTAGTGGAATAACAGGGATTCGGGTAAATGAAAAACTGTTTTTT. This encodes CASSGITGIRVNEKLFF.

This rearrangement joins TRBV19 to TRBJ1-1; 9 bases fit TRBD1. V shed 4 bases and J 1 base; nucleotides not matched to a gene: 4. The CDR3 is 15 amino acids. Per the germline V gene, CDR1 is LNHDA and CDR2 is SQIVND (reference sequence). CDR3 sequence reads: CASSKGQGRNTEAFF. The CDR3 DNA reads TGTGCCAGTAGTAAGGGACAGGGACGGAACACTGAAGCTTTCTTT.